These 12 T cell receptor beta chains were sequenced from one sample in a study of blood T cell repertoires in COVID-19. TCRdb's table, derived via immunoSEQ multiplex PCR, lists solely in-frame clones and lacks some. The sample carries roughly 100,000 clones, about 76% recorded once. Sample: peripheral blood. These receptors were collected from a woman of 80 years or more with acute or convalescent COVID-19.

The chain combines TRBV27 with TRBJ1-1, with 7 positions matching TRBD1. Per the germline V gene, CDR1 is MNHEY and CDR2 is SMNVEV (reference sequence). J lost 0 bases, V lost 5 bases, and 3 bases had no gene match. This CDR3 is 14 amino acids long. CDR3 sequence (DNA): TGTGCCAGCAGTCCCCAGGGGGTGAACACTGAAGCTTTCTTT. It is translated as CASSPQGVNTEAFF.

In this sample, this clone is medium-sized. The chain is built from TRBV25-1 and TRBJ2-5; tentatively, D is TRBD1 (6 bases). Trimming removed 3 bases from V and 4 bases from J, with 12 bases in between. Germline values: CDR1 MGHDK, CDR2 SYGVNS. The CDR3 has 14 residues. In DNA form, the CDR3 reads TGTGCCAGCAGTGAGAGGGGACACGGAGAGACCCAGTACTTC. Translating it yields CASSERGHGETQYF.

This chain uses TRBV6-2 or TRBV6-3 with TRBJ2-1, with D possibly matching TRBD2 (7 bases). Trimming left V 2 bases short and J 8 bases short, with 10 bases between. This CDR3 comprises 13 residues. Germline loops: CDR1 MNHEY, CDR2 SVGEGT. The CDR3 sequence is CASSYGGADEQFF. DNA for the CDR3: TGTGCCAGCAGTTACGGGGGGGCGGATGAGCAGTTCTTC.

The chain links TRBV9 to TRBJ1-2, with 9 bases matching TRBD1. This CDR3 has 15 amino acids. V was pared by 0 bases and J by 3 bases, with 3 bases of the junction left unmatched. Germline V CDR1 and CDR2: SGDLS, YYNGEE. The CDR3 DNA reads TGTGCCAGCAGCGTAGACAGGGGGCGAGACTATGGCTACACCTTC. It specifies CASSVDRGRDYGYTF. Together with reference TRBV9 and TRBJ1-2, the CDR3 gives the full variable domain: DSGVTQTPKHLITATGQRVTLRCSPRSGDLSVYWYQQSLDQGLQFLIQYYNGEERAKGNILERFSAQQFPDLHSELNLSSLELGDSALYFCASSVDRGRDYGYTFGSGTRLTVV.

This clone turned up a few times. The chain recombines TRBV7-3 with TRBJ2-1; 8 bases match TRBD2. From germline, CDR1 is SGHTA and CDR2 FQGTGA. Losses at the gene ends were 1 base for V and 2 bases for J; bases not matched to a gene: 4. The CDR3 is made up of 16 amino acids. CDR3 in amino acids: CASSLNGRATYNEQFF. The CDR3 region has the DNA TGTGCCAGCAGCTTAAACGGGAGGGCCACCTACAATGAGCAGTTCTTC. The whole variable domain, filled in from reference TRBV7-3 and TRBJ2-1, reads GAGVSQTPSNKVTEKGKYVELRCDPISGHTALYWYRQSLGQGPEFLIYFQGTGAADDSGLPNDRFFAVRPEGSVSTLKIQRTERGDSAVYLCASSLNGRATYNEQFFGPGTRLTVL.

This clone was observed once. The chain has TRBV5-1 and TRBJ1-1; D is ambiguous. The CDR3 runs 16 residues. In germline, CDR1 is SGHRS, CDR2 YFSETQ. V shed 0 bases and J shed 0 bases, with 12 bases lying between them. The CDR3 loop is CASSLASSGMNTEAFF. In nucleotides, the CDR3 is TGCGCCAGCAGCTTGGCCTCGTCAGGCATGAACACTGAAGCTTTCTTT.

This clone was picked up one time. The V gene is TRBV15, the J gene TRBJ2-2; 9 bases are a match to TRBD1. V gave up 7 bases and J gave up 3 bases; unmatched junction bases: 6. Germline CDR1 and CDR2: LNHNV and YYDKDF (reference sequence). The CDR3 spans 15 residues. DNA for the CDR3: TGTGCCACCACGTCGGACAGGGGAGACACCGGGGAGCTGTTTTTT. Its translation is CATTSDRGDTGELFF.

The rearrangement uses TRBV28 and TRBJ1-2; 10 nucleotides agree with TRBD1. The CDR3 sequence is 15 residues long. Germline CDR1 and CDR2: MDHEN and SYDVKM. The V segment lost 6 bases and the J segment 5 bases; nucleotides outside the gene matches: 9. In DNA, the CDR3 is TGTGCCAGCAGGGCCGACAGGGGGCGCGGGTATGGCTACACCTTC. It codes for CASRADRGRGYGYTF.

This clone was picked up one time. This chain uses TRBV30 with TRBJ1-3; weak D call: TRBD1 (5 bases). The CDR3 totals 12 residues. From germline, CDR1 is GTSNPN and CDR2 SVGIG (reference sequence). V lost 3 bases and J lost 7, with 10 bases in between. For the CDR3, the DNA is TGTGCCTGGAGACCGGGGGGGAACACCATATATTTT. Translating it yields CAWRPGGNTIYF.

This clone was seen more than once but under ten times. The chain has TRBV6-5 and TRBJ2-7, with 9 bases fitting TRBD1. V shed 5 bases and J 3 bases; nucleotides not matched to a gene: 8. Germline V gene sequence: CDR1 MNHEY, CDR2 SVGAGI. This CDR3 has 15 residues. CDR3: CASSPSDRGSYEQYF. The CDR3 coding sequence is TGTGCCAGCAGTCCGTCGGACAGGGGCAGCTACGAGCAGTACTTC.

This clone was observed once. The J gene is TRBJ2-1, the V gene TRBV18; 9 bases line up with TRBD2. V shed 3 bases and J 7 bases; nucleotides not matched to a gene: 7. The CDR3 loop spans 15 amino acids. The germline gives CDR1 KGHSH, CDR2 LQKENI. This CDR3 is CASSPRLAEGNEQFF. CDR3 DNA sequence: TGTGCCAGCTCACCGAGACTAGCGGAGGGAAATGAGCAGTTCTTC.

The chain carries TRBV2 and TRBJ1-1, with TRBD1 as a possible D gene (6 bases). V was clipped by 10 bases and J by 4 bases, with 16 bases between them. The germline CDR1 and CDR2 sequences are SNHLY and FYNNEI. The CDR3 is 13 residues long. Here the CDR3 reads CATTTGMSTEAFF. The CDR3 DNA reads TGTGCCACAACGACAGGTATGAGCACTGAAGCTTTCTTT.